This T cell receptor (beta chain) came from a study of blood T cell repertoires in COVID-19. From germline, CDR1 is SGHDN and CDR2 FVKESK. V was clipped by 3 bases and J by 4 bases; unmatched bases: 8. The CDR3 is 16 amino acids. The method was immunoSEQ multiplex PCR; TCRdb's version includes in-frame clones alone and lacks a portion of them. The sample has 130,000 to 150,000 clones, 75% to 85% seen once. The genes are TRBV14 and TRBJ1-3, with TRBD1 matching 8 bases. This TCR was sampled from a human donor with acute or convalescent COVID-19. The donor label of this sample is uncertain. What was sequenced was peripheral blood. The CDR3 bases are TGTGCCAGCAGCCAGGGCGGACAGGGAACGGGAAACACCATATATTTT. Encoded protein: CASSQGGQGTGNTIYF.